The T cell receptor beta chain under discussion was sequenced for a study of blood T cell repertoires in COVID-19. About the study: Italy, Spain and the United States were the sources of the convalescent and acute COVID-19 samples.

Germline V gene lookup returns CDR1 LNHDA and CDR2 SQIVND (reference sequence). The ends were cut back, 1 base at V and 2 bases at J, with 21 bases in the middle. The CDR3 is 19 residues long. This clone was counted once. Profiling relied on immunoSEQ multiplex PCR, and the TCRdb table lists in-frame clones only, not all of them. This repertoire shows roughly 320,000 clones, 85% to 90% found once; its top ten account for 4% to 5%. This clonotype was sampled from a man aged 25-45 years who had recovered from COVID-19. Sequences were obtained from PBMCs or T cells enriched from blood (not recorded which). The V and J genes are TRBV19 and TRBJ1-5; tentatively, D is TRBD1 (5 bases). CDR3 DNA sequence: TGTGCCAGTAGTATAGCCGGGACTGTCAGGGTAAGGGGCAATCAGCCCCAGCATTTT. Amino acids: CASSIAGTVRVRGNQPQHF.